This T cell receptor beta chain was retrieved from a study of graft-versus-host responses after intestinal transplantation. Study-wide context: Uniformly, recipients were administered anti-thymocyte globulin induction with subsequent tacrolimus and steroids for about 3 years. Study-wide findings and caveats: There were GvH clones found in recipient marrow, and some of them appeared first in ileum or blood. Circulating GvH clone levels at their peak were associated with HvG declines (early post-transplant).

Worth noting for this clone: No antigen is known for it.

The germline V gene has CDR1 SGHRS and CDR2 YFSETQ. The germline V and J ends were trimmed by 2 bases and 0 bases, with 9 bases remaining between them. This CDR3 has 14 residues. Some clones are missing from TCRdb's copy, which holds only in-frame ones; the method was immunoSEQ multiplex PCR. The repertoire holds fewer than 11,000 clones, about 92% seen once, with over 5% in the top ten. The genes are TRBV5-1 and TRBJ2-7, with D perhaps matching TRBD2 (7 bases). The sequence was obtained from a human patient who received an intestinal transplant, so some T cells may come from the graft donor. Material: PBMCs, obtained approximately 68 days after transplant. The CDR3 reads CASSLGGGSYEQYF. Written as DNA, the CDR3 is TGCGCCAGCAGCTTAGGGGGGGGCTCCTACGAGCAGTACTTC.